Listed below are T cell receptor beta chains from one sample, sequenced in a study of T cells in tumors after PD-1 blockade. Using immunoSEQ multiplex PCR, the repertoire was profiled, and TCRdb retains in-frame clones only, with some absent. The sample lists 30,000 to 40,000 clones, around 78% occurring once. The specimen was PBMCs, collected before anti-PD-1 treatment. These receptors were collected from a human donor with basal cell carcinoma. Each CDR3 is given with its conserved first and last residue. The D gene is left open where the match is weak. Clone sizes are given selectively: once, few, many, or a class where the clone is expanded.

d_gene | j_gene | v_gene | abundance | CDR3aa | CDR3nt
NA | TRBJ1-1 | TRBV3-1/TRBV3-2 | NA | CASRSAGTAEAFF | TGTGCCAGCAGATCCGCGGGGACGGCTGAAGCTTTCTTT
NA | TRBJ1-5 | TRBV28 | few | CASRTGFSNQPQHF | TGTGCCAGCAGGACAGGATTTAGCAATCAGCCCCAGCATTTT
TRBD1 | TRBJ1-5 | TRBV10-3 | NA | CASRGGQGSNQPQHF | TGTGCCTCACGGGGGGGACAGGGAAGCAATCAGCCCCAGCATTTT
NA | TRBJ1-5 | TRBV2 | few | CASSDRGYNQPQHF | TGTGCCAGCAGTGATAGGGGATACAATCAGCCCCAGCATTTT
NA | TRBJ1-5 | TRBV27 | NA | CASSLRGYNQPQHF | TGTGCCAGCAGTTTGCGAGGATACAATCAGCCCCAGCATTTT
NA | TRBJ1-6 | TRBV10-3 | NA | CAIKNSYNSPLHF | TGTGCCATCAAAAACAGTTATAATTCACCCCTCCACTTT
NA | TRBJ2-7 | TRBV5-4 | NA | CASSLPLGEQYF | TGTGCCAGCAGCTTACCCCTAGGGGAGCAGTACTTC
NA | TRBJ1-5 | TRBV7-9 | NA | CASSLTGPNQPQHF | TGTGCCAGCAGCCTCACGGGACCTAATCAGCCCCAGCATTTT
TRBD2 | TRBJ2-1 | TRBV6-2/TRBV6-3 | once | CASSRTSGVNEQFF | TGTGCCAGCAGCAGGACTAGCGGGGTAAATGAGCAGTTCTTC
TRBD1 | TRBJ2-7 | TRBV9 | NA | CASSVGDSAYEQYF | TGTGCCAGCAGCGTAGGGGACAGTGCCTACGAGCAGTACTTC
TRBD2 | TRBJ2-1 | TRBV29-1 | NA | CSVDFTGTSGRYSYNEQFF | TGCAGCGTTGACTTCACCGGGACTAGCGGGAGGTATTCCTACAATGAGCAGTTCTTC
TRBD2 | TRBJ2-3 | TRBV5-4 | NA | CASSLRLAGNTDTQYF | TGTGCCAGCAGCTTACGACTAGCGGGAAACACAGATACGCAGTATTTT
NA | TRBJ2-7 | TRBV13 | NA | CASSLGLQSYEQYF | TGTGCCAGCAGCTTAGGCCTCCAGTCCTACGAGCAGTACTTC
TRBD1 | TRBJ1-4 | TRBV6-5 | NA | CASSSWTGGNEKLFF | TGTGCCAGCAGTTCGTGGACAGGAGGAAATGAAAAACTGTTTTTT
NA | TRBJ1-5 | TRBV10-3 | NA | CAIRGDGAQPQHF | TGTGCCATCAGGGGGGACGGTGCTCAGCCCCAGCATTTT
NA | TRBJ2-3 | TRBV19 | NA | CASSVRRTDTQYF | TGTGCCAGTAGTGTTCGACGCACAGATACGCAGTATTTT
TRBD1 | TRBJ1-2 | TRBV9 | NA | CASSVEQGARGGYTF | TGTGCCAGCAGCGTAGAGCAGGGGGCGCGGGGCGGCTACACCTTC
TRBD1 | TRBJ2-1 | TRBV11-3 | NA | CASSRAGGPYNEQFF | TGTGCCAGCAGCCGGGCAGGGGGCCCCTACAATGAGCAGTTCTTC
TRBD1 | TRBJ2-3 | TRBV5-5 | NA | CASSLGTGGITDTQYF | TGTGCCAGCAGCTTGGGGACAGGGGGGATCACAGATACGCAGTATTTT
NA | TRBJ2-7 | TRBV24-1 | NA | CATSDFYEQYF | TGTGCCACCAGTGATTTCTACGAGCAGTACTTC
TRBD1 | TRBJ1-3 | TRBV29-1 | NA | CSVETGGGLGNTIYF | TGCAGCGTTGAAACAGGGGGCGGGCTTGGAAACACCATATATTTT
NA | TRBJ2-2 | TRBV9 | NA | CASTLDREVSGELFF | TGTGCCAGCACCCTAGACCGGGAAGTCAGCGGGGAGCTGTTTTTT